This is a list of T cell receptor beta chains from one sample in a study of cytomegalovirus exposure and HLA in healthy donors. This table comes from immunoSEQ multiplex PCR, and its TCRdb copy is limited to in-frame clones, with some not included. The top ten clones hold 2.5% to 3% of a sample with some 170,000 clones, roughly 71% of them seen once. Sequencing was performed on PBMCs. The receptors derive from a woman between 50 and 59 years old in good health and CMV-seropositive. The CDR3 runs from the conserved cysteine through the conserved F or W. The order of the fields is V gene, D gene, J gene, clone size, CDR3 protein, CDR3 DNA. D genes are given only for firm matches. Clone size is stated in some rows and not others, as once, few, many or a class when expanded.

TRBV18,-,TRBJ1-1,-,CASSPPSRRRNTEAFF,TGTGCCAGCTCACCACCGTCCCGGCGGAGGAACACTGAAGCTTTCTTT
TRBV7-2,-,TRBJ2-7,-,CASSLSGSNMGYEQYF,TGTGCCAGCAGCTTAAGCGGTTCTAACATGGGCTACGAGCAGTACTTC
TRBV11-1,-,TRBJ2-3,-,CASSLLTPGTDTQYF,TGTGCCAGCAGCTTACTGACCCCGGGGACAGATACGCAGTATTTT
TRBV29-1,TRBD2,TRBJ2-4,few,CSAETGGVNIQYF,TGCAGCGCCGAAACTGGGGGGGTGAACATTCAGTACTTC
TRBV11-2,-,TRBJ1-1,-,CASSLAFMNTEAFF,TGTGCCAGCAGCTTAGCCTTTATGAACACTGAAGCTTTCTTT
TRBV29-1,-,TRBJ2-5,-,CSMGWGQGWETQYF,TGCAGCATGGGATGGGGCCAGGGGTGGGAGACCCAGTACTTC
TRBV19,-,TRBJ2-7,-,CASRPGGGSGEQYF,TGTGCCAGTAGGCCAGGGGGAGGTTCCGGCGAGCAGTACTTC
TRBV28,TRBD1,TRBJ2-4,-,CASSFRGTGKNIQYF,TGTGCCAGCAGTTTCCGAGGGACAGGGAAGAACATTCAGTACTTC
TRBV5-1,TRBD1,TRBJ1-6,-,CASSLGGRDSPLHF,TGCGCCAGCAGCTTAGGGGGCCGGGATTCACCCCTCCACTTT
TRBV5-4,TRBD2,TRBJ2-4,-,CASSLTSGGAWGENIQYF,TGTGCCAGCAGCTTGACTAGCGGGGGGGCGTGGGGGGAGAACATTCAGTACTTC
TRBV11-1,-,TRBJ1-2,-,CASSPDRTQNGYTF,TGTGCCAGCAGCCCCGACAGGACACAAAACGGCTACACCTTC
TRBV13,TRBD1,TRBJ2-7,-,CASSYRDRGAYEQYF,TGTGCCAGCAGCTATCGGGACAGGGGGGCCTACGAGCAGTACTTC
TRBV2,TRBD1,TRBJ2-5,-,CASSLTGGLETQYF,TGTGCCAGCAGCCTTACAGGGGGCTTAGAGACCCAGTACTTC
TRBV7-9,-,TRBJ1-2,-,CSSSPNNYGYTF,TGTTCCAGCAGCCCTAATAACTATGGCTACACCTTC